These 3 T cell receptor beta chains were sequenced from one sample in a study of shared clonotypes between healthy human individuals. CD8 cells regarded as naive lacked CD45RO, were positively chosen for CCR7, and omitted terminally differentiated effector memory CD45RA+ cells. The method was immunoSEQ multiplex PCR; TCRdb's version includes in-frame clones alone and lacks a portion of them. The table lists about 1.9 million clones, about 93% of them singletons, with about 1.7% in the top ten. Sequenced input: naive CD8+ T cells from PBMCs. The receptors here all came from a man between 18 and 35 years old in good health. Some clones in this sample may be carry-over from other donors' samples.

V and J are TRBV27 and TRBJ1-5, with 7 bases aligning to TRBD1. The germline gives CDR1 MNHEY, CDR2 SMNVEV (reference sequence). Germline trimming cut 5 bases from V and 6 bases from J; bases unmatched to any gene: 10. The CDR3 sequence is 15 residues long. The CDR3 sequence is CASSQQGRIGQPQHF. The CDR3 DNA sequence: TGTGCCAGCAGTCAACAGGGGCGTATCGGTCAGCCCCAGCATTTT.

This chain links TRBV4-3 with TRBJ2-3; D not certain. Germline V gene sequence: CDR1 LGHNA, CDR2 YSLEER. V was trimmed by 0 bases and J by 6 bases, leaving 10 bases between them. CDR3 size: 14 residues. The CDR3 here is CASSQDRQSDTQYF. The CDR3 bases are TGCGCCAGCAGCCAAGATCGCCAGTCGGATACGCAGTATTTT.

CDR3 residues: CASSTLPDGPYEQYF. The DNA of the CDR3 is TGTGCCAGCAGCACCCTCCCGGACGGACCCTACGAGCAGTACTTC. This chain joins TRBV6-6 and TRBJ2-7; unclear D gene. Germline CDR1 is MNHNY and CDR2 is SVGAGI (reference sequence). V lost 6 bases and J 2 bases, leaving 17 bases between the germline ends. The CDR3 loop spans 15 amino acids.